Judged by frequency, the clone carrying this T cell receptor beta chain is medium-sized. Its antigen is unknown. Germline assignment: CDR1 MNHEY and CDR2 SMNVEV (reference sequence). The CDR3 contains 13 residues. The data are from a study of human CD8 memory T cell subsets. UMI-labeled 5' RACE produced the TCR beta libraries. TCRdb reprocessed the 5' RACE reads and stores each CDR3 protein as one record, lacking DNA. This repertoire includes some 9,300 distinct CDR3 sequences. Study results and limitations: Effector memory subsets were less diverse than the similarly diverse stem-like memory and precursor exhausted subsets.

The chain is built from TRBV27 and TRBJ1-1. Source material: CD8+ stem-like memory T cells (TSCM and TCM) sorted from PBMCs. Subset of the sample: stem-like memory CD8 T cells (TSTEM), CCR7+ PD-1- TIGIT-. The origin of this receptor is a human donor in good health. This chain's CDR3 is CASSSPRGTEAFF.